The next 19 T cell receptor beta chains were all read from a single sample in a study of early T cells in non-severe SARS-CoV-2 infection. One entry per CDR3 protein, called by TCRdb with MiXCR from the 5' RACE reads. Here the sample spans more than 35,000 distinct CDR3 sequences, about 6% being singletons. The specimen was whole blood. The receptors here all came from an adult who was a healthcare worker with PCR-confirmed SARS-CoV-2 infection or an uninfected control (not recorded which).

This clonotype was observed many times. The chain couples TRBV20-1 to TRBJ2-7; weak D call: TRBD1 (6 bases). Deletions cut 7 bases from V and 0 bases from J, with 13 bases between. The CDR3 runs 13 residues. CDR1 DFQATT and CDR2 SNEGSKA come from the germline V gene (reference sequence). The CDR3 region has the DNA TGCAGTGTCAGGGACATACACTCCTACGAGCAGTACTTC. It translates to CSVRDIHSYEQYF.

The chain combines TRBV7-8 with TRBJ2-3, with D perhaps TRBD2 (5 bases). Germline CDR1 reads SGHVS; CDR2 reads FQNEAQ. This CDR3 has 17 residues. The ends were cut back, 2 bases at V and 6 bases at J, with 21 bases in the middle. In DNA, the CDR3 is TGTGCCAGCAGCTTAAGTCCGAGAGCGGAACCCTGGGATACGCAGTATTTT. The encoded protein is CASSLSPRAEPWDTQYF.

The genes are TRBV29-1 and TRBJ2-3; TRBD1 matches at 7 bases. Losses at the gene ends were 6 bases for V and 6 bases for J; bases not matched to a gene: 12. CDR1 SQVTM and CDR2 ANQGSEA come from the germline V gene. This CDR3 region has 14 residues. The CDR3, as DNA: TGCAGCGTCCTTGGCGGACAGGTGACGGATACGCAGTATTTT. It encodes CSVLGGQVTDTQYF.

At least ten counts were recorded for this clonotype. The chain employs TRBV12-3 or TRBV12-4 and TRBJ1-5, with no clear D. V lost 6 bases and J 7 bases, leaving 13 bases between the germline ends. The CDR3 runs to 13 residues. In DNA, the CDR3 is TGTGCCAGCAGCCCTGGCCGGTGGCAGCCCCAGCATTTT. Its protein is CASSPGRWQPQHF.

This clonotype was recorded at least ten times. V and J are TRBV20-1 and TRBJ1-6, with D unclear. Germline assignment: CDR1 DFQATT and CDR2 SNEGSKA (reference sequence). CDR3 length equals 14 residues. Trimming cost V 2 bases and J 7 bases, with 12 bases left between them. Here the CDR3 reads CSARLGYRNSPLHF. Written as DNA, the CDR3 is TGCAGTGCTAGACTAGGGTATAGAAATTCACCCCTCCACTTT.

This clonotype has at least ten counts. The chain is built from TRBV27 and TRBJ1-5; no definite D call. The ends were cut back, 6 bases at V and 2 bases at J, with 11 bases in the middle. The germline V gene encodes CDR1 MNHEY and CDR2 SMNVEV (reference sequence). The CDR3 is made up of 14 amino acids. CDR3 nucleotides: TGTGCCAGCAGCTCAGGTTGGGGCAATCAGCCCCAGCATTTT. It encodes CASSSGWGNQPQHF.

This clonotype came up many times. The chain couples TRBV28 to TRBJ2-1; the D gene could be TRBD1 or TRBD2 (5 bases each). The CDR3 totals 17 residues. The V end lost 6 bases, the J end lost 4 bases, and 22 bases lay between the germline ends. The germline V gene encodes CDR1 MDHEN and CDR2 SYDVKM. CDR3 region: CASSPSPGPTGYNEQFF. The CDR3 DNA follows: TGTGCCAGCAGCCCTTCCCCGGGGCCGACGGGATACAATGAGCAGTTCTTC.

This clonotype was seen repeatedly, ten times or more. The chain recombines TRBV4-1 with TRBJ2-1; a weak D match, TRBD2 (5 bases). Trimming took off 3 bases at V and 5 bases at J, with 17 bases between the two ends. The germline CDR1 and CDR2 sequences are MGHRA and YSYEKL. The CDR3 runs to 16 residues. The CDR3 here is CASSHPAASRNNEQFF. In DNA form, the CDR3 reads TGCGCCAGCAGCCACCCTGCGGCTAGCCGTAACAATGAGCAGTTCTTC.

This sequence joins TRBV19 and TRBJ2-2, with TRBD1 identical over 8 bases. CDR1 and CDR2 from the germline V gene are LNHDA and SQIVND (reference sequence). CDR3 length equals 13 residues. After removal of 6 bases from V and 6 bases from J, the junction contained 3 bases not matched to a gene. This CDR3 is CASSLGQAGELFF. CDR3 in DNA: TGTGCCAGTAGCCTGGGACAGGCCGGGGAGCTGTTTTTT. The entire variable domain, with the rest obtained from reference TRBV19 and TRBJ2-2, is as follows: DGGITQSPKYLFRKEGQNVTLSCEQNLNHDAMYWYRQDPGQGLRLIYYSQIVNDFQKGDIAEGYSVSREKKESFPLTVTSAQKNPTAFYLCASSLGQAGELFFGEGSRLTVL.

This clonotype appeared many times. CDR3 loop: CASIRGGDRENTEAFF. The CDR3 region has the DNA TGTGCCAGCATCCGAGGGGGTGACAGGGAGAACACTGAAGCTTTCTTT. V gene TRBV6-1 combines with J gene TRBJ1-1; 7 bases fit TRBD1. V was clipped by 7 bases and J by 1 base; unmatched bases: 12. Per the germline V gene, CDR1 is MNHNS and CDR2 is SASEGT. The CDR3 is 16 amino acids.

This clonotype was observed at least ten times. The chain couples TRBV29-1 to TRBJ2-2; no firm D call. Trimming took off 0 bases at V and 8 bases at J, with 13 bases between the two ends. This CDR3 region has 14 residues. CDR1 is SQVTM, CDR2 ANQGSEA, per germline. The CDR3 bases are TGCAGCGTTGAAGATTCCCAATGGGCTGGGGAGCTGTTTTTT. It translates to CSVEDSQWAGELFF.

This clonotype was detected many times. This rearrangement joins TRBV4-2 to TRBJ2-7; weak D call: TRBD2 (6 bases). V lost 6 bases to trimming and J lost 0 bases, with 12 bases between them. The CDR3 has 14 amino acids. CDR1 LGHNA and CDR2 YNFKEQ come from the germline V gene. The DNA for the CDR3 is TGTGCCAGCAGAAGGGAGGCTTTCTCCTACGAGCAGTACTTC. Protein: CASRREAFSYEQYF.

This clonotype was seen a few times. This chain's CDR3 is CASSELAGAYEQYF. The CDR3 coding sequence is TGTGCCAGCAGTGAACTAGCGGGAGCCTACGAGCAGTACTTC. This rearrangement joins TRBV6-1 to TRBJ2-7, with 10 bases matching TRBD2. Trimming took 2 bases from V and 2 from J; bases not matched to a gene: 0. The CDR3 spans 14 residues. The germline CDR1 and CDR2 sequences are MNHNS and SASEGT.

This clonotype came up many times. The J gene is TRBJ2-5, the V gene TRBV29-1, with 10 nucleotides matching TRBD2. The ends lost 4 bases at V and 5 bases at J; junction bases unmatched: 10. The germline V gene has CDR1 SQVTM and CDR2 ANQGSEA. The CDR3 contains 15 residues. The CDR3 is CSVAKIAGGYETQYF. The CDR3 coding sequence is TGCAGCGTTGCCAAGATAGCGGGAGGTTACGAGACCCAGTACTTC.

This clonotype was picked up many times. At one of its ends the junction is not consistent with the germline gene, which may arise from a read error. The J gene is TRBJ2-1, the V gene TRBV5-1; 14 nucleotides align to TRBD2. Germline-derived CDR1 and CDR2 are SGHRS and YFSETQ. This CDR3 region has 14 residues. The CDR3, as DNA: TGCGTCAGCGAAGGGACTAGCGGGAGCAATGAGCAGTTCTTC. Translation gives CVSEGTSGSNEQFF.

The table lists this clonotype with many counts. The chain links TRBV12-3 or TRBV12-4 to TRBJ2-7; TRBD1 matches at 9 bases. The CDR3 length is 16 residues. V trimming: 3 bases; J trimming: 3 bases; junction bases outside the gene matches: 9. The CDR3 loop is CASSFRPGTGIYEQYF. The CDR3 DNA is TGTGCCAGCAGTTTTCGTCCCGGGACAGGGATCTACGAGCAGTACTTC.

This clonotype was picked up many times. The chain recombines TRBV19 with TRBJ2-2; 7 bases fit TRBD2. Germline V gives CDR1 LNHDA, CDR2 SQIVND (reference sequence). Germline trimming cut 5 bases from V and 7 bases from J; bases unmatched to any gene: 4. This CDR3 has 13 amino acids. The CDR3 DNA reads TGTGCCAGTAGTGCCCCGGGAGGCGGGGAGCTGTTTTTT. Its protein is CASSAPGGGELFF.

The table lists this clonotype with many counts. For the CDR3, the DNA is TGCAGTTACCTTGGAGAGGGAACCGGGGAGCTGTTTTTT. Its translation is CSYLGEGTGELFF. This chain links TRBV20-1 with TRBJ2-2; a weak D match, TRBD2 (5 bases). Germline loops: CDR1 DFQATT, CDR2 SNEGSKA (reference sequence). CDR3 length: 13 amino acids. Trimming took off 8 bases at V and 5 bases at J, with 15 bases between the two ends.

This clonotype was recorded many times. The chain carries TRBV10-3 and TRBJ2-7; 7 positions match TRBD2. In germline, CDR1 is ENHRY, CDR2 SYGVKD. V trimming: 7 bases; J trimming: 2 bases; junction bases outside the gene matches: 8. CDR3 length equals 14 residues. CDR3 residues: CAINFGTTAYEQYF. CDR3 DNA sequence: TGTGCCATCAATTTTGGGACTACCGCCTACGAGCAGTACTTC.